Here is one T cell receptor (beta chain) with its context. Its antigen is unknown. These data originate in a study of OX40 agonist ivuxolimab in advanced cancers. TCRdb's copy holds only in-frame clones and misses some; the assay was immunoSEQ multiplex PCR. The repertoire includes tens of thousands of clones, about 81% of them detected once, and around 7.8% sits in the top ten. Study-wide results and caveats: Average numbers of expanded clones were greater in CD8+ T cells than in CD4+.

The ends lost 6 bases at V and 3 bases at J; junction bases unmatched: 7. This CDR3 region has 15 residues. Germline assignment: CDR1 MNHEY and CDR2 SVGAGI. The sequence derives from an adult with an advanced solid tumor such as melanoma, head and neck, liver or kidney cancer. The genes are TRBV6-5 and TRBJ2-2; 7 bases match TRBD2. This sample comprised CD4+ or CD8+ T cells sorted from blood, obtained in a trial of the OX40 agonist ivuxolimab. The CDR3 loop is CASRDGGYDTGELFF. In DNA form, the CDR3 reads TGTGCCAGCAGGGACGGGGGGTATGACACCGGGGAGCTGTTTTTT.